A selection of T cell receptor beta chains follows, all from one sample in a study of cytomegalovirus exposure and HLA in healthy donors. Sequenced by immunoSEQ multiplex PCR; TCRdb stores in-frame clones only, minus some. The sample lists roughly 300,000 clones; around 87% were seen once. The sequencing sample was made of PBMCs. These receptors were collected from a woman in her thirties in good health and CMV-seropositive. The CDR3 runs from the conserved cysteine through the conserved F or W. The order of the fields is D gene, clone size, J gene, CDR3 length, V gene, CDR3 DNA, CDR3 protein. D genes are given only for firm matches. Clone size is shown for a subset of rows, as once, few, many or a class of expanded clone.

.,.,TRBJ2-7,15,TRBV2,TGTGCCAGCAGTGAATCTGGGGGCCAAAGGTACGAGCAGTACTTC,CASSESGGQRYEQYF
TRBD1,.,TRBJ2-7,14,TRBV13,TGTGCCAGCAGCTTGACAGGGAATTTTTACGAGCAGTACTTC,CASSLTGNFYEQYF
.,.,TRBJ1-2,13,TRBV28,TGTGCCAGCAGTTTCGGAGGGAACTATGGCTACACCTTC,CASSFGGNYGYTF
TRBD1,.,TRBJ2-2,18,TRBV2,TGTGCCAGCAGTGAAACAGGGGGACAAGGGGCGTTTGCCGGGGAGCTGTTTTTT,CASSETGGQGAFAGELFF
.,.,TRBJ1-1,14,TRBV28,TGTGCCAGCAGTTTAGTCAGTGCGAACACTGAAGCTTTCTTT,CASSLVSANTEAFF
.,.,TRBJ1-5,12,TRBV14,TGTGCCAGCAGCCAAACAAATCAGCCCCAGCATTTT,CASSQTNQPQHF
.,.,TRBJ1-5,13,TRBV29-1,TGCAGCGTTGGAGGGGGGAGCAATCAGCCCCAGCATTTT,CSVGGGSNQPQHF
TRBD1,.,TRBJ2-7,16,TRBV7-8,TGTGCCAGCAGTCGGGGGTCGGGACAGGGTCTCTACGAGCAGTACTTC,CASSRGSGQGLYEQYF
TRBD2,.,TRBJ2-5,17,TRBV5-4,TGTGCCAGCAGCCCCCCCGGACTAGCGGGACTACAAGAGACCCAGTACTTC,CASSPPGLAGLQETQYF
.,.,TRBJ1-3,16,TRBV5-1,TGCGCCAGCAGGTTTGGGGCCGGGACAACTGGAAACACCATATATTTT,CASRFGAGTTGNTIYF
.,.,TRBJ1-2,13,TRBV7-2,TGTGCCAGCAGCCTCCGACAGAACTATGGCTACACCTTC,CASSLRQNYGYTF
.,.,TRBJ2-2,13,TRBV11-3,TGTGCCAGCAGCCGACGTAACACCGGGGAGCTGTTTTTT,CASSRRNTGELFF
.,.,TRBJ2-7,13,TRBV7-9,TGTGCCAGCAGCGCCTCGAACTCCTACGAGCAGTACTTC,CASSASNSYEQYF
.,.,TRBJ1-3,15,TRBV7-9,TGTGCCAGCAGCTTAGACGCGGGTTTTGGAAACACCATATATTTT,CASSLDAGFGNTIYF
TRBD2,.,TRBJ2-1,15,TRBV6-5,TGTGCCAGCAGAACCGGGACTAGCGTTTACAATGAGCAGTTCTTC,CASRTGTSVYNEQFF
TRBD1,.,TRBJ2-7,13,TRBV27,TGTGCCAGCAGCTACCAGGGGGCGGGTGAGCAGTACTTC,CASSYQGAGEQYF
.,.,TRBJ2-7,15,TRBV9,TGTGCCAGCAGCGTAGGGAGCGCGAGCTCCTACGAGCAGTACTTC,CASSVGSASSYEQYF
.,.,TRBJ2-2,16,TRBV4-3,TGCGCCAGCAGCTACGGGCGTTCTTTGAACACCGGGGAGCTGTTTTTT,CASSYGRSLNTGELFF
.,few,TRBJ2-7,11,TRBV7-2,TGTGCCAGCAGAGTGGGCTACGAGCAGTACTTC,CASRVGYEQYF
.,few,TRBJ1-5,14,TRBV7-9,TGTGCCAGCAGCTTAGAGGGTAGCAATCAGCCCCAGCATTTT,CASSLEGSNQPQHF
.,.,TRBJ2-7,14,TRBV19,TGTGCCAGTAGTGTTATGTCAGGGTCCTACGAGCAGTACTTC,CASSVMSGSYEQYF
TRBD1,.,TRBJ1-4,16,TRBV27,TGTGCCAGCGGGACAGGGGGCCCTGCAACTAATGAAAAACTGTTTTTT,CASGTGGPATNEKLFF
.,.,TRBJ2-7,14,TRBV5-8,TGTGCCAGCAGCCCCTCACTATTATGGTACGAGCAGTACTTC,CASSPSLLWYEQYF
.,.,TRBJ1-4,14,TRBV6-1,TGTGCCAGCAGTATGAGAATTTTGGATGAAAAACTGTTTTTT,CASSMRILDEKLFF
.,.,TRBJ2-7,13,TRBV25-1,TGTGCCAGCAGTGCAGCCCCGACCTACGAGCAGTACTTC,CASSAAPTYEQYF
TRBD2,few,TRBJ2-2,13,TRBV28,TGTGCCAGCAGTTTACGGGGGGCCGGGGAGCTGTTTTTT,CASSLRGAGELFF
.,.,TRBJ1-1,15,TRBV19,TGTGCCAGTAGTATAGTTGAAGCCCTTGGAACTGAAGCTTTCTTT,CASSIVEALGTEAFF
TRBD1,few,TRBJ2-7,15,TRBV5-8,TGTGCCAGCAGCCGGTCCGGGACAGTTACCTACGAGCAGTACTTC,CASSRSGTVTYEQYF
.,.,TRBJ2-5,15,TRBV4-1,TGCGCCAGCAGCCAAGATTTGGCTAACCAAGAGACCCAGTACTTC,CASSQDLANQETQYF
.,.,TRBJ1-2,15,TRBV4-3,TGCGCCAGCAGCCAGGGGGGGCCTACCAACTATGGCTACACCTTC,CASSQGGPTNYGYTF
.,.,TRBJ1-4,13,TRBV11-2,TGTGCCAGCAGCCAGGACGGGGAAGAAAAACTGTTTTTT,CASSQDGEEKLFF
TRBD1,.,TRBJ2-7,15,TRBV27,TGTGCCAGCAGCATTAGACAGGGTGGTTCCTACGAGCAGTACTTC,CASSIRQGGSYEQYF
TRBD2,.,TRBJ2-7,16,TRBV7-2,TGTGCCAGCAGCTTAGTTGGCGGGGGGGGCACCTACGAGCAGTACTTC,CASSLVGGGGTYEQYF
.,once,TRBJ1-2,15,TRBV9,TGTGCCAGCAGTGGCAATGCAGGGGCTAACTATGGCTACACCTTC,CASSGNAGANYGYTF
.,.,TRBJ2-7,16,TRBV6-1,TGTGCCAGCAGTGAAGCCAACCTAGCGTATTCCTACGAGCAGTACTTC,CASSEANLAYSYEQYF
.,.,TRBJ2-7,14,TRBV5-4,TGTGCCAGCAGCTTGTGGGCCAGCCCCTACGAGCAGTACTTC,CASSLWASPYEQYF
.,.,TRBJ2-7,15,TRBV9,TGTGCCAGCAGCGTAGGCGTAGGAAGCTCCTACGAGCAGTACTTC,CASSVGVGSSYEQYF
.,.,TRBJ1-2,13,TRBV28,TGTGCCAGCAGCCTACATGGCAACTATGGCTACACCTTC,CASSLHGNYGYTF
.,many,TRBJ1-1,12,TRBV29-1,TGCAGCGTTGTTGTCGGCCACACTGAAGCTTTCTTT,CSVVVGHTEAFF
.,.,TRBJ2-3,13,TRBV6-1,TGTGCCAGCAGGCAGGTTGGTACAGATACGCAGTATTTT,CASRQVGTDTQYF
.,once,TRBJ1-1,14,TRBV6-5,TGTGCCAGCAGTTACATGGGGCCGAACACTGAAGCTTTCTTT,CASSYMGPNTEAFF
.,.,TRBJ2-3,14,TRBV6-1,TGTGCCAGCAGTCGTACAGGGAACACAGATACGCAGTATTTT,CASSRTGNTDTQYF
.,.,TRBJ1-4,14,TRBV5-6,TGTGCCAGCAGCTTGGACACGTTGAGGGAAAAACTGTTTTTT,CASSLDTLREKLFF
TRBD1,.,TRBJ1-5,17,TRBV19,TGTGCCAGTAGAAAAACAATACAGGGGCCTATCAATCAGCCCCAGCATTTT,CASRKTIQGPINQPQHF
TRBD1,few,TRBJ1-2,15,TRBV30,TGTGCCTGGACCGAAACTCCGGGACAGAGCTATGGCTACACCTTC,CAWTETPGQSYGYTF
TRBD1,.,TRBJ2-5,16,TRBV5-4,TGTGCCAGCAGCTTGCCACGGACAGGGTATTTGGAGACCCAGTACTTC,CASSLPRTGYLETQYF
TRBD2,.,TRBJ2-3,15,TRBV4-3,TGCGCCAGCAGCCAAGACGGGACTAGAGTTGATACGCAGTATTTT,CASSQDGTRVDTQYF
.,.,TRBJ2-3,13,TRBV9,TGTGCCAGCAACTCCGGTATATCAGATACGCAGTATTTT,CASNSGISDTQYF
.,.,TRBJ2-1,15,TRBV29-1,TGCAGCGTTGAAGGGAAACTGGTAAACCTCAATGAGCAGTTCTTC,CSVEGKLVNLNEQFF
.,.,TRBJ1-2,14,TRBV15,TGTGCCACCAGCAGAGAGGCAGCTGGGAATGGCTACACCTTC,CATSREAAGNGYTF
.,once,TRBJ2-5,10,TRBV28,TGTGCCATCAAGCAAGAGACCCAGTACTTC,CAIKQETQYF
.,.,TRBJ1-2,14,TRBV2,TGTGCCAGCAGTGGAGGACGGGAGAACTATGGCTACACCTTC,CASSGGRENYGYTF